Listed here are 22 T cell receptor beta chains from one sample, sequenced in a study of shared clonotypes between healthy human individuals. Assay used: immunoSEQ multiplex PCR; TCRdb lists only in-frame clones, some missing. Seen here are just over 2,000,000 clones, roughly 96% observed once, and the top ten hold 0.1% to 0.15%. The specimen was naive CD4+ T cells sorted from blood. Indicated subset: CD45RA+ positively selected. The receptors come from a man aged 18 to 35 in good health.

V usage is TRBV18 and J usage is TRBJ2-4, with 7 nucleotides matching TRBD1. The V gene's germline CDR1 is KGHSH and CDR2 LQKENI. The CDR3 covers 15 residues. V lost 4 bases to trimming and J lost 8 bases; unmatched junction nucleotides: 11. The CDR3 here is CASSRMERTGDIQYF. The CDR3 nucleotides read TGTGCCAGCTCACGTATGGAAAGGACAGGAGACATTCAGTACTTC.

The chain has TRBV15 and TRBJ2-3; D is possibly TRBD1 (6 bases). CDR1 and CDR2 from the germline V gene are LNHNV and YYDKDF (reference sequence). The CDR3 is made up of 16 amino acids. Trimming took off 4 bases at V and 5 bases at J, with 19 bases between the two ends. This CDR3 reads CATSIYRVLAGDTQYF. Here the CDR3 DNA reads TGTGCCACCAGCATTTACAGGGTCCTCGCGGGAGATACGCAGTATTTT.

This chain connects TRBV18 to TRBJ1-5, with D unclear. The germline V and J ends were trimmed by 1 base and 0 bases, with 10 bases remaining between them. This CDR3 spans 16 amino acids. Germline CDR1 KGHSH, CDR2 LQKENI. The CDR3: CASSPLTADSNQPQHF. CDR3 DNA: TGTGCCAGCTCACCACTAACAGCAGATAGCAATCAGCCCCAGCATTTT.

The CDR3 here is CASSATLNYGYTF. For the CDR3, the DNA is TGTGCCAGCAGTGCGACACTTAACTATGGCTACACCTTC. This rearrangement joins TRBV2 to TRBJ1-2; no firm D call. This CDR3 has 13 residues. V lost 4 bases and J lost 1, with 7 bases in between. Looked up from germline, CDR1 is SNHLY and CDR2 is FYNNEI.

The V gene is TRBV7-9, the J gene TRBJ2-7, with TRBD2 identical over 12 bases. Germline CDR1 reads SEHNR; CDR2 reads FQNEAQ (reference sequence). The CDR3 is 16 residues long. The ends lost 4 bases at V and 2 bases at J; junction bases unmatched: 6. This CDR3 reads CASSSRLAGETYEQYF. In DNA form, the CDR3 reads TGTGCCAGCAGCTCAAGACTAGCGGGGGAAACCTACGAGCAGTACTTC.

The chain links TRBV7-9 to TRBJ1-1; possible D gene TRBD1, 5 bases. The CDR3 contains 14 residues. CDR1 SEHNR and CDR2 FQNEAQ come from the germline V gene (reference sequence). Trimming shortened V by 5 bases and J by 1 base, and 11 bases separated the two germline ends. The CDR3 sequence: CASSPYGANTEAFF. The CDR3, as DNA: TGTGCCAGCAGCCCCTATGGGGCGAACACTGAAGCTTTCTTT.

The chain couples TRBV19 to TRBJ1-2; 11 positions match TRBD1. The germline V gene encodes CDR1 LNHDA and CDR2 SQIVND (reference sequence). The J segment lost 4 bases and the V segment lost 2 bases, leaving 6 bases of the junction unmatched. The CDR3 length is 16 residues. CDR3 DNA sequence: TGTGCCAGTAGTATAAGGACAGGGGGCGCGGGCTATGGCTACACCTTC. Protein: CASSIRTGGAGYGYTF. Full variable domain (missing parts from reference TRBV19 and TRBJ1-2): DGGITQSPKYLFRKEGQNVTLSCEQNLNHDAMYWYRQDPGQGLRLIYYSQIVNDFQKGDIAEGYSVSREKKESFPLTVTSAQKNPTAFYLCASSIRTGGAGYGYTFGSGTRLTVV.

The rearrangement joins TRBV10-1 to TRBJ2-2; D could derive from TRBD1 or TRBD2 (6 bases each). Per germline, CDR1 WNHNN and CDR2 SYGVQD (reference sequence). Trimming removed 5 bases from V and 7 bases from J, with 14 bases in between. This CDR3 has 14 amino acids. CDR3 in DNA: TGCGCCAGCAGTAGGGGGGCAGCAAGCGGGGAGCTGTTTTTT. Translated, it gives CASSRGAASGELFF.

The CDR3 DNA is TGTGCCAGCAGTTTCATCTACGGCGCAGGGGGGGCCGAGCAGTACTTC. Translating gives CASSFIYGAGGAEQYF. The chain employs TRBV28 and TRBJ2-7; D may match TRBD1 or TRBD2 (7 bases each). V gave up 3 bases and J gave up 6 bases, with 21 bases separating them. There are 16 residues in the CDR3. CDR1 is MDHEN and CDR2 is SYDVKM in the germline V gene.

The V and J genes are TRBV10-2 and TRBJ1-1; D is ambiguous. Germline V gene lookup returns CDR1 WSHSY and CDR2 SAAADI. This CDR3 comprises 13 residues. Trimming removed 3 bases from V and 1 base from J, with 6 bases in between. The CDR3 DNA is TGCGCCAGCAGTGAATGGGGGAACACTGAAGCTTTCTTT. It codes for CASSEWGNTEAFF.

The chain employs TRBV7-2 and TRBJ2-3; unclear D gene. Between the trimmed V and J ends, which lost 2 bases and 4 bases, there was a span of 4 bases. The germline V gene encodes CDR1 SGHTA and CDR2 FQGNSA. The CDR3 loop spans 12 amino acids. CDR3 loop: CASSLTADTQYF. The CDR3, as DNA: TGTGCCAGCAGCTTAACCGCAGATACGCAGTATTTT.

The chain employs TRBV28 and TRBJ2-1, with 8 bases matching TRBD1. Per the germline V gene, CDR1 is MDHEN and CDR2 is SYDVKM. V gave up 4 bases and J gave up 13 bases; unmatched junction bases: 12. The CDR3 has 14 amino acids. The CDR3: CASSYRTGSYPQFF. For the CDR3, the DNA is TGTGCCAGCAGTTACCGGACAGGGTCCTACCCTCAGTTCTTC.

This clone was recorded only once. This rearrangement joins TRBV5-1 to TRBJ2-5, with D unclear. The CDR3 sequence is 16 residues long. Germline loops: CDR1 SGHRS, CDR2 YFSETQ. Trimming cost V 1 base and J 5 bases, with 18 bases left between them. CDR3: CASSLLLGEPAETQYF. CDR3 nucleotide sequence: TGCGCCAGCAGCTTGTTATTAGGCGAGCCGGCGGAGACCCAGTACTTC.

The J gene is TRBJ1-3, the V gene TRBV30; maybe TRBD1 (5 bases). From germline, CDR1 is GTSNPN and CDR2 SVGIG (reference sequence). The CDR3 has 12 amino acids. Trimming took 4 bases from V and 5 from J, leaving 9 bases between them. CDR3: CAWTWGRNTIYF. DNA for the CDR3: TGTGCCTGGACATGGGGCAGAAACACCATATATTTT.

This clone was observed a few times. CDR3 DNA: TGTGCCAGCAGTGCCCCCCCTTCCCACGGAGCCATTAATTCACCCCTCCACTTT. Translation gives CASSAPPSHGAINSPLHF. The chain is built from TRBV2 and TRBJ1-6; D remains ambiguous. The V end lost 4 bases, the J end lost 6 bases, and 22 bases lay between the germline ends. Germline V gene lookup returns CDR1 SNHLY and CDR2 FYNNEI. The length of the CDR3 is 18 residues.

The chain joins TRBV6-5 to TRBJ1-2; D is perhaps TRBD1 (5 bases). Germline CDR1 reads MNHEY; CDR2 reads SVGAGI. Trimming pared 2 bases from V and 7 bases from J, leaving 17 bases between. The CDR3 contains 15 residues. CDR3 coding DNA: TGTGCCAGCAGTTACGGGGACCCGGGGAGCGGTGGCTACACCTTC. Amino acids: CASSYGDPGSGGYTF.

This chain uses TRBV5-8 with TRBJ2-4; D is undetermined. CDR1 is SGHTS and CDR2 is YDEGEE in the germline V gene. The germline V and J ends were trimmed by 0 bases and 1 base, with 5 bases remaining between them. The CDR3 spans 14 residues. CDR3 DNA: TGTGCCAGCAGCTTGGGGGGTGCCAAAAACATTCAGTACTTC. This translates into CASSLGGAKNIQYF.

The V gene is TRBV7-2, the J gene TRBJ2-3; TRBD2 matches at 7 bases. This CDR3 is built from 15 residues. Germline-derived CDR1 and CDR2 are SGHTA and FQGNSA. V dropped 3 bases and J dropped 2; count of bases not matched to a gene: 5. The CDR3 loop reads CASSLPRDYTDTQYF. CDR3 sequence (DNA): TGTGCCAGCAGCTTGCCTCGGGACTACACAGATACGCAGTATTTT.

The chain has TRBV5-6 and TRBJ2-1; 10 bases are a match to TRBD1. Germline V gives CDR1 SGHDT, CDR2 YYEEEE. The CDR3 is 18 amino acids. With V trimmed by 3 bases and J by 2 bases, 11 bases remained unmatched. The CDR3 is CASSSLSGGTGAYNEQFF. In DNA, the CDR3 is TGTGCCAGCAGCTCCCTTTCAGGAGGGACAGGGGCCTACAATGAGCAGTTCTTC.

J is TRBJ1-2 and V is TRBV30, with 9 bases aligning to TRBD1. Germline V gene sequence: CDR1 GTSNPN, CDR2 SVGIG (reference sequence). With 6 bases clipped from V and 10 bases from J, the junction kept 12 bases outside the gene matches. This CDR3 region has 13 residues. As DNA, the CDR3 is TGTGCCTGCTTCGGGACAGGGAATTTTGCCTACACCTTC. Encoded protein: CACFGTGNFAYTF.

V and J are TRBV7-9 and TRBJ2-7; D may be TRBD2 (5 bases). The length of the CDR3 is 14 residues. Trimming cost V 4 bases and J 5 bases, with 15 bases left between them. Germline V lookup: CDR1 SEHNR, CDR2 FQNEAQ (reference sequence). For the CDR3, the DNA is TGTGCCAGCAGCTCTACGGGGTTCCGGGACGAGCAGTACTTC. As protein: CASSSTGFRDEQYF.

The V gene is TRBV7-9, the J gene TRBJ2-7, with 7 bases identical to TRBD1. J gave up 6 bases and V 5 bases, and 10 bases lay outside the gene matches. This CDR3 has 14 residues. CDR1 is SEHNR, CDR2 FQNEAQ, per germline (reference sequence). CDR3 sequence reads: CASSADRVWGEQYF. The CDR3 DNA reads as TGTGCCAGCAGCGCCGACAGGGTTTGGGGCGAGCAGTACTTC.